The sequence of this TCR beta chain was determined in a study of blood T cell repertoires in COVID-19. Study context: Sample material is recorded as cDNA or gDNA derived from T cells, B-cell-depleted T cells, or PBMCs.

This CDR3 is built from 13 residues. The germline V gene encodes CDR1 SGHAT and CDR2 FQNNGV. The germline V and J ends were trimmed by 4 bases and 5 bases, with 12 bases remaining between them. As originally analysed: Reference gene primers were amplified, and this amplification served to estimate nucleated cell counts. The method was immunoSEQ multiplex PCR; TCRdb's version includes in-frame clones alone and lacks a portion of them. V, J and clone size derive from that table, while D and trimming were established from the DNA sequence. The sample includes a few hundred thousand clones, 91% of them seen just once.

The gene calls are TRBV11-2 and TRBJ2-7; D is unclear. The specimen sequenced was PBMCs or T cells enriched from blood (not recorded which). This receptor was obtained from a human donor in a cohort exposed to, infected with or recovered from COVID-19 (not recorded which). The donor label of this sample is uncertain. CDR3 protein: CASSSLRGHEQYF. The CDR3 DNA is TGTGCCAGCAGCTCTTTACGCGGTCACGAGCAGTACTTC.